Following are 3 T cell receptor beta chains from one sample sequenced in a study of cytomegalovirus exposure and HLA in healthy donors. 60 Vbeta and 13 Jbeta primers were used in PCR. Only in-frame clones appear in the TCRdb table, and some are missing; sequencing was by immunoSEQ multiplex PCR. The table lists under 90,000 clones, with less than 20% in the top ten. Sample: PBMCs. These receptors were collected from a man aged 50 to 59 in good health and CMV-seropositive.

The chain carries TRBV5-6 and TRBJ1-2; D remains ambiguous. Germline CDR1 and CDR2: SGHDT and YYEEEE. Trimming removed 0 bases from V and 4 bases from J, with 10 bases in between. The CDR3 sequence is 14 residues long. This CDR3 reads CASSLGLEGYGYTF. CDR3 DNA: TGTGCCAGCAGCTTGGGGTTGGAGGGCTATGGCTACACCTTC.

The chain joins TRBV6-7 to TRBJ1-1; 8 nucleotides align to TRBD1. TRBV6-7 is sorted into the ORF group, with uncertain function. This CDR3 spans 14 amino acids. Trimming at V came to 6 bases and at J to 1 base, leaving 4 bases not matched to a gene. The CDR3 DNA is TGTGCCAGCAGCCCCGGGACAGGGAACACTGAAGCTTTCTTT. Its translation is CASSPGTGNTEAFF.

CDR3 in amino acids: CANSLFGSEQYV. Here the CDR3 DNA reads TGTGCCAACTCGCTGTTCGGTAGCGAGCAGTACGTC. V is TRBV2 and J is TRBJ2-7, with D hard to call. Germline CDR1 SNHLY, CDR2 FYNNEI. The CDR3 runs 12 residues. Trimming took 10 bases from V and 6 from J, leaving 16 bases between them.